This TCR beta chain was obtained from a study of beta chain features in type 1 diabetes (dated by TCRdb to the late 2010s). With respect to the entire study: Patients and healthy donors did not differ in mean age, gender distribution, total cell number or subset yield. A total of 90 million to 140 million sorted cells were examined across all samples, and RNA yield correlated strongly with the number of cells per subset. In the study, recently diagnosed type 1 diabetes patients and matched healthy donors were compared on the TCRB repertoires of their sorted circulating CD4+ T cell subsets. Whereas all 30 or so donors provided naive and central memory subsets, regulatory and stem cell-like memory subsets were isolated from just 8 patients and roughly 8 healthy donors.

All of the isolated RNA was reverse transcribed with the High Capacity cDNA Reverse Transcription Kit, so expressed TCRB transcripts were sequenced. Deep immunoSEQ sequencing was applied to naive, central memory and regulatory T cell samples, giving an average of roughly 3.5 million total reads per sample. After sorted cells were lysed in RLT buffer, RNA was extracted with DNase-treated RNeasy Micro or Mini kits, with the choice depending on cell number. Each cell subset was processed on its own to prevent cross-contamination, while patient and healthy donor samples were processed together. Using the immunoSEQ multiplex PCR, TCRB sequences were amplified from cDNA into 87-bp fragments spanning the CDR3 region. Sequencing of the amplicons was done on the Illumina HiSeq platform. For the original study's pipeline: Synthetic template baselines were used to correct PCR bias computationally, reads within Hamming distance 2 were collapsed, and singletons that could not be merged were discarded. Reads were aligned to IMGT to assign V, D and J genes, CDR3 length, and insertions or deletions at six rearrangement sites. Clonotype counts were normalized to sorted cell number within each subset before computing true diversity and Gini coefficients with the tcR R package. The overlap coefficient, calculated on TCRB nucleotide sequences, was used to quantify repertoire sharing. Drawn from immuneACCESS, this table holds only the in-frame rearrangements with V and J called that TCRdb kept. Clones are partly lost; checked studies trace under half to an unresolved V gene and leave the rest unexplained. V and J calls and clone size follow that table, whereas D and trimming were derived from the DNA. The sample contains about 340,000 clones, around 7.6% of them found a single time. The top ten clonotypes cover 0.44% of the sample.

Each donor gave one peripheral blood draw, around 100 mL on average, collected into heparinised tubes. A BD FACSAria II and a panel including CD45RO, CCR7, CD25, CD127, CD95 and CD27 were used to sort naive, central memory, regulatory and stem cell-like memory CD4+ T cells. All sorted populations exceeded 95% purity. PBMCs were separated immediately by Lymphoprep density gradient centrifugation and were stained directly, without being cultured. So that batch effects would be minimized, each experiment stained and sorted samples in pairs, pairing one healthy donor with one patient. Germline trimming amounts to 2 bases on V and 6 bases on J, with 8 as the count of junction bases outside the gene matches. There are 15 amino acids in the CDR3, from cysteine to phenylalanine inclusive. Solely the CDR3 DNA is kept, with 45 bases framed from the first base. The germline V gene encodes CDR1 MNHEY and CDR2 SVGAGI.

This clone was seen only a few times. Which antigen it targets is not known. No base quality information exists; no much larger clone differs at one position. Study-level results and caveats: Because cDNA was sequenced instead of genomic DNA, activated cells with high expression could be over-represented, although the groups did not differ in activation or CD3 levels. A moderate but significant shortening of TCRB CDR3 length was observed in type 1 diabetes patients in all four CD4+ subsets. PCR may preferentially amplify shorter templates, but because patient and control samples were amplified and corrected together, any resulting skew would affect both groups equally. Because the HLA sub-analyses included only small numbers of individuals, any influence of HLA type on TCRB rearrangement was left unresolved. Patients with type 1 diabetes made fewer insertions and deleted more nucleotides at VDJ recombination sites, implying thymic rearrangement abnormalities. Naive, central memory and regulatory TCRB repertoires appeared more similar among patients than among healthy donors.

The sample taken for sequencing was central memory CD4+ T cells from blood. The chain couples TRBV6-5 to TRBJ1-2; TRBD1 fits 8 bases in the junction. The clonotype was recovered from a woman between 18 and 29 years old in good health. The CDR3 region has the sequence CASSYPGQGRDGYTF. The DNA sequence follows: TGTGCCAGCAGTTACCCCGGACAGGGCAGAGATGGCTACACCTTC.